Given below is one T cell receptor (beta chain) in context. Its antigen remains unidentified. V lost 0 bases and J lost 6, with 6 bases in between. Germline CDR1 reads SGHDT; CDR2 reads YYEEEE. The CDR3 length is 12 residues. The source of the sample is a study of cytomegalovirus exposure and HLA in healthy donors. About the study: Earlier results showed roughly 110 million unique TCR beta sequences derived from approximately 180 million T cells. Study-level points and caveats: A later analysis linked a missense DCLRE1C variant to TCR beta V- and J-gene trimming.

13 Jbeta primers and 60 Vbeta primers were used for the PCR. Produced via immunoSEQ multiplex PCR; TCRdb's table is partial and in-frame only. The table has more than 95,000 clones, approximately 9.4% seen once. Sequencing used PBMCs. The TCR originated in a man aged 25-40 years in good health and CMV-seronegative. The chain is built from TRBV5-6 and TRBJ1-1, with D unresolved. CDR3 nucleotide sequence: TGTGCCAGCAGCTTGGTGAGGTCTGAAGCTTTCTTT. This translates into CASSLVRSEAFF.